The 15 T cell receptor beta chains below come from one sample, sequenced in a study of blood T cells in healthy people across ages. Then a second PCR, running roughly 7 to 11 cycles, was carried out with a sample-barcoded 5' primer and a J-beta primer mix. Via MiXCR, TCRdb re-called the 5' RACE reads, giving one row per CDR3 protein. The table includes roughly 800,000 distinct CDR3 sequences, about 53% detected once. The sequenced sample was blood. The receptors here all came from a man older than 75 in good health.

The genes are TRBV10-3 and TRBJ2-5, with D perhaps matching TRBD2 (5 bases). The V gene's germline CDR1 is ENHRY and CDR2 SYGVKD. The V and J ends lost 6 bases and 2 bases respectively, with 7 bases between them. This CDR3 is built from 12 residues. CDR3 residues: CAIRGEQETQYF. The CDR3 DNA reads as TGTGCCATCAGGGGAGAACAAGAGACCCAGTACTTC.

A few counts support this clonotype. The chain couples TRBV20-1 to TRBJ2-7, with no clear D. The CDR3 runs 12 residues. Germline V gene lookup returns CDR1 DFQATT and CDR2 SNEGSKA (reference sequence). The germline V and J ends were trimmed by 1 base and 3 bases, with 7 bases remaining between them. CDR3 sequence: CSARGSRYEQYF. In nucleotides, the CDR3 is TGCAGTGCTAGAGGTTCACGCTACGAGCAGTACTTC.

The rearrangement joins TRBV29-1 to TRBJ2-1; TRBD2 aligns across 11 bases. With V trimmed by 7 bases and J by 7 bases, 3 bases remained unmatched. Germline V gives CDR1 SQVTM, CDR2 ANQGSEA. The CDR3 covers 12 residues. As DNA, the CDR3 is TGCAGCGGAAGGACTAGCGGGAATGAGCAGTTCTTC. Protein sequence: CSGRTSGNEQFF.

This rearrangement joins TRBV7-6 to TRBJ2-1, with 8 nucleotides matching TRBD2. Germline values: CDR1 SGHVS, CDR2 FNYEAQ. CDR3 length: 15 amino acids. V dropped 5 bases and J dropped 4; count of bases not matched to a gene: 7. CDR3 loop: CASSRRTSTYNEQFF. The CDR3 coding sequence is TGTGCCAGCAGCCGACGGACTAGCACATACAATGAGCAGTTCTTC.

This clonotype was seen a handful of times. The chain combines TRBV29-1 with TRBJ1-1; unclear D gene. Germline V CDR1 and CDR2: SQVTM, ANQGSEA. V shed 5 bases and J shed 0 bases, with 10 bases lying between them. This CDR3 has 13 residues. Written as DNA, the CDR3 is TGCAGCGTTCGGTGGGGATTGAACACTGAAGCTTTCTTT. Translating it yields CSVRWGLNTEAFF.

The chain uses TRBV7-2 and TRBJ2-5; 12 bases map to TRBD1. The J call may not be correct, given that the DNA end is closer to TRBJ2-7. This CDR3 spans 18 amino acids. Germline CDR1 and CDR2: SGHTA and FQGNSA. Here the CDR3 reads CASSLDRVGTGGFYEQYF. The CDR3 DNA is TGTGCCAGCAGCTTAGATAGGGTGGGGACAGGGGGCTTCTACGAGCAGTACTTC.

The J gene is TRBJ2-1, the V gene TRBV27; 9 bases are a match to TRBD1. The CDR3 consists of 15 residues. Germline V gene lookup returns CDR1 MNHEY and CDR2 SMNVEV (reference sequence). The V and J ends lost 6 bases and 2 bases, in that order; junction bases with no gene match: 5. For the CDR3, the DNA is TGTGCCAGCAGCCACCGGGACAGGGCCTACAATGAGCAGTTCTTC. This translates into CASSHRDRAYNEQFF.

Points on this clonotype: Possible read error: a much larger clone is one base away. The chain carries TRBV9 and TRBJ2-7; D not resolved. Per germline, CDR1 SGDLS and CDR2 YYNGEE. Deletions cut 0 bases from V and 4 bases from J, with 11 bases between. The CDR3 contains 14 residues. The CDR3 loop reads CASSVGGPKYEQYF. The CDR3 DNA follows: TGTGCCAGCAGCGTAGGTGGGCCCAAATACGAGCAGTACTTC. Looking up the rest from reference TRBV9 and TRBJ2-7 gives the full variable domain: DSGVTQTPKHLITATGQRVTLRCSPRSGDLSVYWYQQSLDQGLQFLIQYYNGEERAKGNILERFSAQQFPDLHSELNLSSLELGDSALYFCASSVGGPKYEQYFGPGTRLTVT.

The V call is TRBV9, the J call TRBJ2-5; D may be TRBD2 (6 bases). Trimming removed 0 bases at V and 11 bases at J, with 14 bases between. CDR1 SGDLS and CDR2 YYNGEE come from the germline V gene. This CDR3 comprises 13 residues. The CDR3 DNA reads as TGTGCCAGCAGCGTAGGAGCTAGCGCTGAGCAGTACTTC. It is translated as CASSVGASAEQYF. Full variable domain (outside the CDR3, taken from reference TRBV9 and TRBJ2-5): DSGVTQTPKHLITATGQRVTLRCSPRSGDLSVYWYQQSLDQGLQFLIQYYNGEERAKGNILERFSAQQFPDLHSELNLSSLELGDSALYFCASSVGASAEQYFGPGTRLLVL.

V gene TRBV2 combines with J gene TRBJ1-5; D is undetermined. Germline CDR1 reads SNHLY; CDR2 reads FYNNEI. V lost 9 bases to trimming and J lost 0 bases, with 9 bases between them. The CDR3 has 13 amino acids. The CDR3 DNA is TGTGCCAGTCGGTACGATAGCAATCAGCCCCAGCATTTT. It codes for CASRYDSNQPQHF.

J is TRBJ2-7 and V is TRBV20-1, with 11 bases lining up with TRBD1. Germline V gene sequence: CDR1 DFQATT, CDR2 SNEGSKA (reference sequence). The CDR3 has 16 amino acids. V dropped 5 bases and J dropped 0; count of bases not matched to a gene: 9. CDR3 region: CSASLGGQGGSYEQYF. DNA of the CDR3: TGCAGTGCTTCGCTAGGGGGACAGGGGGGCTCCTACGAGCAGTACTTC.

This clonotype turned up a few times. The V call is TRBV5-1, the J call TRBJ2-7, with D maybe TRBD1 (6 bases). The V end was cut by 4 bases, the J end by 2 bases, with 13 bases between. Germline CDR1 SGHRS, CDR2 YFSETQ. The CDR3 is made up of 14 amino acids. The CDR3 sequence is CASSTTTGTYEQYF. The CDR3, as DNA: TGCGCCAGCAGCACCACGACAGGCACCTACGAGCAGTACTTC.

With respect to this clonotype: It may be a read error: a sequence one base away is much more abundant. The CDR3 protein is CASTRSGSSYEQYF. The CDR3 nucleotides are TGTGCCAGCACCCGTAGCGGGAGCTCCTACGAGCAGTACTTC. The chain is built from TRBV12-3 or TRBV12-4 and TRBJ2-7; 9 nucleotides match TRBD2. The CDR3 is made up of 14 amino acids. Trimming removed 7 bases from V and 0 bases from J; junction bases left unmatched: 4.

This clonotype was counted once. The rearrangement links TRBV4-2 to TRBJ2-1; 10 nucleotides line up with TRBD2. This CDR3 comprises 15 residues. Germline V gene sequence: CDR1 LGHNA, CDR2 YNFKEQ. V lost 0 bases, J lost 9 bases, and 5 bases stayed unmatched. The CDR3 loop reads CASSQEPSGSSEQFF. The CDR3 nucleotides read TGTGCCAGCAGCCAAGAGCCTAGCGGGAGTAGTGAGCAGTTCTTC.

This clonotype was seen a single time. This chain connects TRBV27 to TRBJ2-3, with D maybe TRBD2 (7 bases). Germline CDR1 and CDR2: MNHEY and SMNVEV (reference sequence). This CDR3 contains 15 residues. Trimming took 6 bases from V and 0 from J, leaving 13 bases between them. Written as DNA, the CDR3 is TGTGCCAGCAGCGAGGGGGGGCATAGCACAGATACGCAGTATTTT. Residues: CASSEGGHSTDTQYF.